Below, 5 T cell receptor beta chains from the same sample are listed, as sequenced in a study of cytomegalovirus exposure and HLA in healthy donors. PCR was performed using 60 Vbeta and 13 Jbeta primers. The protocol was immunoSEQ multiplex PCR, while the TCRdb copy is restricted to in-frame clones and leaves out a portion. The sample shows under 150,000 clones, around 79% of them seen only once. The specimen sequenced was PBMCs. The receptors here all came from a woman aged 40-49 years in good health and CMV-seronegative.

V gene TRBV4-2 combines with J gene TRBJ2-3; 9 bases line up with TRBD2. From germline, CDR1 is LGHNA and CDR2 YNFKEQ. With V trimmed by 6 bases and J by 4 bases, 5 bases remained unmatched. The CDR3 runs 14 residues. The CDR3 reads CASRAGGYPDTQYF. The CDR3 DNA follows: TGTGCCAGCAGGGCGGGGGGGTACCCAGATACGCAGTATTTT.

The gene calls are TRBV7-9 and TRBJ1-2; a possible D gene is TRBD1 (6 bases). This CDR3 spans 13 amino acids. The V end lost 1 base, the J end lost 8 bases, and 11 bases lay between the germline ends. The germline V gene has CDR1 SEHNR and CDR2 FQNEAQ (reference sequence). The CDR3 sequence is CASSLEAQGGYTF. The CDR3 coding sequence is TGTGCCAGCAGCTTAGAGGCCCAGGGGGGCTACACCTTC.

The rearrangement links TRBV6-5 to TRBJ1-2; D gene uncertain. The CDR3 is 11 residues long. Trimming left V 6 bases short and J 5 bases short, with 7 bases between. Looked up from germline, CDR1 is MNHEY and CDR2 is SVGAGI. The CDR3 nucleotides are TGTGCCAGCAGAGAGGGTTATGGCTACACCTTC. Translating it yields CASREGYGYTF.

The chain combines TRBV7-9 with TRBJ1-1, with 8 bases fitting TRBD1. The CDR3 has 16 residues. Germline values: CDR1 SEHNR, CDR2 FQNEAQ (reference sequence). The V and J ends lost 2 bases and 0 bases, in that order; junction bases with no gene match: 5. The CDR3: CASSLLSTGVNTEAFF. CDR3 coding DNA: TGTGCCAGCAGCTTATTATCGACAGGGGTGAACACTGAAGCTTTCTTT.

J is TRBJ2-7 and V is TRBV2; D call uncertain. CDR3 size: 11 residues. The germline CDR1 and CDR2 sequences are SNHLY and FYNNEI. V lost 8 bases to trimming and J lost 3 bases, with 8 bases between them. CDR3 bases: TGTGCCAGCGTGGCAGTCTACGAGCAGTACTTC. It encodes CASVAVYEQYF.